The 10 T cell receptor beta chains below were found in one sample sequenced in a study of blood T cells in healthy people across ages. A second about 6 to 12 cycle PCR used barcoded and J-beta primers. TCRdb re-derived calls from the 5' RACE reads in MiXCR, one entry per CDR3 protein. The data contain about 1.6 million distinct CDR3 sequences, about 31% of them singletons. What was sequenced was blood. Every receptor here comes from a woman aged 25-40 years in good health.

This rearrangement joins TRBV24-1 to TRBJ2-7; 8 nucleotides align to TRBD1. V was clipped by 3 bases and J by 8 bases; unmatched bases: 11. The CDR3 is 15 amino acids. Germline V gives CDR1 KGHDR, CDR2 SFDVKD. CDR3: CATSDPGLGQGKQYF. CDR3 nucleotides: TGTGCCACCAGTGATCCTGGGCTTGGACAGGGTAAGCAGTACTTC.

This clonotype showed up just a few times. V gene TRBV27 combines with J gene TRBJ2-1; TRBD2 is a possible D gene (6 bases). The germline V and J ends were trimmed by 8 bases and 2 bases, with 16 bases remaining between them. Germline loops: CDR1 MNHEY, CDR2 SMNVEV (reference sequence). The CDR3 consists of 15 residues. In DNA form, the CDR3 reads TGTGCCAGCCGGGAGCGGGCCGGGACCTACAATGAGCAGTTCTTC. The encoded protein is CASRERAGTYNEQFF.

A word on this clonotype: The junction departs from germline at one end; a sequencing error may be responsible. This rearrangement joins TRBV5-6 to TRBJ2-1; tentative D call: TRBD2 (6 bases). The CDR3 has 15 amino acids. Germline-derived CDR1 and CDR2 are SGHDT and YYEEEE. The CDR3 DNA follows: TGTGTCAGCAGCCGCCGGGACTTGCCCGGCAATGAGCAGTTCTTC. Protein: CVSSRRDLPGNEQFF.

This rearrangement joins TRBV21-1 to TRBJ2-5; the table's D call, TRBD1, has no DNA check behind it. TRBV21-1 is described as a pseudogene. The CDR3 has 17 amino acids. CDR3 sequence reads: CASSKGTAGGFEETQYF. CDR3 DNA sequence: TGTGCCAGCAGCAAAGGGACCGCTGGGGGATTCGAGGAGACCCAGTACTTC.

Written as DNA, the CDR3 is TGCAGTGCTAGGTTTCCTGGGACCGCGAACACCGGGGAGCTGTTTTTT. It codes for CSARFPGTANTGELFF. The V call is TRBV20-1, the J call TRBJ2-2, with D perhaps assigned TRBD1 or TRBD2 (5 bases each). This CDR3 is built from 16 residues. Trimming removed 3 bases from V and 0 bases from J, with 14 bases in between. Germline V gives CDR1 DFQATT, CDR2 SNEGSKA (reference sequence).

There are many counts of this clonotype. This chain uses TRBV18 with TRBJ2-5; D gene ambiguous. V gave up 8 bases and J gave up 1 base, with 11 bases separating them. Germline CDR1 reads KGHSH; CDR2 reads LQKENI. The CDR3 is 13 residues long. CDR3 loop: CASEGLSQETQYF. CDR3 in DNA: TGTGCCAGCGAAGGGTTAAGCCAAGAGACCCAGTACTTC.

This clonotype appeared many times. The CDR3 bases are TGTGCCACCAGTCGAGCCGGGGCGAACGAGCAGTACTTC. Its protein product is CATSRAGANEQYF. The gene calls are TRBV24-1 and TRBJ2-7; D might be TRBD1 or TRBD2, each matching 5 bases. The CDR3 runs to 13 residues. Germline CDR1 KGHDR, CDR2 SFDVKD. Trimming shortened V by 6 bases and J by 5 bases, and 13 bases separated the two germline ends.

The V and J genes are TRBV5-6 and TRBJ1-2; D is uncertain. Germline CDR1 reads SGHDT; CDR2 reads YYEEEE. This CDR3 is built from 12 residues. Trimming stripped 4 bases from V and 8 bases from J, with 12 bases between. CDR3 residues: CASSDRTRGYTF. CDR3 DNA sequence: TGTGCCAGCAGCGACCGGACCCGGGGCTACACCTTC.

This clonotype was counted only a few times. CDR3 in DNA: TGTGCCAGCAGTTACTCGGGACAGCCCTACGAGCAGTACTTC. Its protein is CASSYSGQPYEQYF. The genes are TRBV6-6 and TRBJ2-7; TRBD1 agrees at 7 bases. Germline CDR1 reads MNHNY; CDR2 reads SVGAGI (reference sequence). Unmatched junction bases numbered 1, after V lost 0 bases and J lost 2 bases. The CDR3 contains 14 residues.

In this sample, this clonotype turned up many times. The chain uses TRBV6-5 and TRBJ2-1; D is possibly TRBD2 (6 bases). Trimming stripped 3 bases from V and 4 bases from J, with 13 bases between. Germline V lookup: CDR1 MNHEY, CDR2 SVGAGI. CDR3 size: 15 residues. CDR3 DNA: TGTGCCAGCAGTTATAGGAGGGCCGGGTACAATGAGCAGTTCTTC. Its translation: CASSYRRAGYNEQFF.